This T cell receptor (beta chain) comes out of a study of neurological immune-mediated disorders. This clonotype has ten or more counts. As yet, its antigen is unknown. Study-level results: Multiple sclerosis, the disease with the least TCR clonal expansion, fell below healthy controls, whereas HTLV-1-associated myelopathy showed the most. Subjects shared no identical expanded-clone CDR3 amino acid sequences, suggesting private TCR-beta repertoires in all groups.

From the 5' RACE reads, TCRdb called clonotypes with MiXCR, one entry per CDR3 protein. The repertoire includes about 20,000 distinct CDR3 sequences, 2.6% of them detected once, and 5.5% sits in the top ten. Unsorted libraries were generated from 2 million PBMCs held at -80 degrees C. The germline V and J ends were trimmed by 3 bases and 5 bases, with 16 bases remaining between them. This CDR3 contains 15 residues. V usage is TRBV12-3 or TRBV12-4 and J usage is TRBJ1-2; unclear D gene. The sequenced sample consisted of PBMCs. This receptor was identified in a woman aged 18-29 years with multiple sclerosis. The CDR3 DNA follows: TGTGCCAGCAGTTTTTTTCCACCCCAATGGTATGGCTACACCTTC. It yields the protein CASSFFPPQWYGYTF.